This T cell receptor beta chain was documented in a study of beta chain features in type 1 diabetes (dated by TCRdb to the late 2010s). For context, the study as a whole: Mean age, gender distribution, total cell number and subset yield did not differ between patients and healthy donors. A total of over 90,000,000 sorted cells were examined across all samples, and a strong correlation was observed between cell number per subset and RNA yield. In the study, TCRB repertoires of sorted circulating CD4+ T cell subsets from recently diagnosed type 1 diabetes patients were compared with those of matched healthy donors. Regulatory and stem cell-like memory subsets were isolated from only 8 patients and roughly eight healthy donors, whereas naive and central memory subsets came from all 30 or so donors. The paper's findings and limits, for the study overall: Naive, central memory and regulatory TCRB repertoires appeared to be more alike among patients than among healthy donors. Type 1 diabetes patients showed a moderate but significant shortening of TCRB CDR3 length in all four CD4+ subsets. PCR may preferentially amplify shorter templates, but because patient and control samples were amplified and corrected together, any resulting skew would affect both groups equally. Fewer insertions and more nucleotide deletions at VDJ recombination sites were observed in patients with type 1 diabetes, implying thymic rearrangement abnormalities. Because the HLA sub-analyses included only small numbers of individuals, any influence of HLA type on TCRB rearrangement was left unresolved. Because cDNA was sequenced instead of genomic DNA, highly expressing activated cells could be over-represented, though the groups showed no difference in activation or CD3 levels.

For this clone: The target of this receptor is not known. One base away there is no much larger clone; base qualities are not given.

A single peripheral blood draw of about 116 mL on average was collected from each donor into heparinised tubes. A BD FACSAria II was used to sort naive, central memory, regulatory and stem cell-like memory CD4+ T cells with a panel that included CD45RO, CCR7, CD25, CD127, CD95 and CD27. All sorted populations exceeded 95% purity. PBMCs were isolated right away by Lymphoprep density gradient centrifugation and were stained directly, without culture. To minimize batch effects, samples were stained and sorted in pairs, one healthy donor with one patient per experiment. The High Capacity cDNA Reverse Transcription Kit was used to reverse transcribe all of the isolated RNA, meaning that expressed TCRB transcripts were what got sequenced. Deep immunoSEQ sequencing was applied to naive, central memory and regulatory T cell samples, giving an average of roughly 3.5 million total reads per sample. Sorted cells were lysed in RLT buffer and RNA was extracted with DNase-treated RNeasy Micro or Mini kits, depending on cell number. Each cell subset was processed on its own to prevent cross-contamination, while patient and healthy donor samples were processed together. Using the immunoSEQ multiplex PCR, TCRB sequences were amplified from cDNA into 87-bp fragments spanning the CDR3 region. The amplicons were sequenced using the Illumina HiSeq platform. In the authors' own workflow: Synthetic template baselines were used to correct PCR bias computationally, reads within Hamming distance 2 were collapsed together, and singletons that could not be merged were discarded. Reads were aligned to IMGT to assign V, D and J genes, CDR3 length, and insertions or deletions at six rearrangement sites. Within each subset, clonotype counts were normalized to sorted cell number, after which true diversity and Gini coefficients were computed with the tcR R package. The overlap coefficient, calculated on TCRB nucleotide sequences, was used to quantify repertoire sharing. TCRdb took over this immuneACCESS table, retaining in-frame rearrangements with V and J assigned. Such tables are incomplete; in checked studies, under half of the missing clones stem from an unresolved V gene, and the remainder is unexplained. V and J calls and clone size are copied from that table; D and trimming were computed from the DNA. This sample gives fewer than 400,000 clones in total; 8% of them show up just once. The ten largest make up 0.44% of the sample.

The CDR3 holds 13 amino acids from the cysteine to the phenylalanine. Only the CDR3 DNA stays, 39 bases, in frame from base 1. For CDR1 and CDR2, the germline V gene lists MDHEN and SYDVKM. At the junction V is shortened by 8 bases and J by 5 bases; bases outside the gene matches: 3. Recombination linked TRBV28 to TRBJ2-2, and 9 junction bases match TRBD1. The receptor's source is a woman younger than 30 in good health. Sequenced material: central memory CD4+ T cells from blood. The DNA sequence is TGTGCCAGCGTCGGACAGGGGACCGGGGAGCTGTTTTTT. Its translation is CASVGQGTGELFF.